This TCR beta chain was obtained from a study of blood T cells in healthy people across ages. Study-wide points: TCR beta diversity correlated strongly with naive T cell percentage.

Using a J-beta primer mix together with a sample-barcoded 5' primer, a second PCR was run for roughly 6 to 11 cycles. TCRdb independently ran MiXCR on the 5' RACE reads; one entry per CDR3 protein. The sample shows some 640,000 distinct CDR3 sequences, approximately 30% of them seen only once. This CDR3 comprises 14 residues. V was shortened by 1 base and J by 1 base, with 8 bases between the two germline ends. From germline, CDR1 is SEHNR and CDR2 FQNEAQ (reference sequence). Every donor provided roughly 10 milliliters of peripheral blood. Per sample, a minimum of 6 million PBMCs were isolated. For this clonotype: Its matching antigen is unknown.

Sequencing was performed on blood. The chain uses TRBV7-9 and TRBJ2-7, with D hard to call. This TCR was recovered from a woman aged 80 or over in good health. CDR3 in DNA: TGTGCCAGCAGCTTAGGATCCAGATCCTACGAGCAGTACTTC. Translation: CASSLGSRSYEQYF.